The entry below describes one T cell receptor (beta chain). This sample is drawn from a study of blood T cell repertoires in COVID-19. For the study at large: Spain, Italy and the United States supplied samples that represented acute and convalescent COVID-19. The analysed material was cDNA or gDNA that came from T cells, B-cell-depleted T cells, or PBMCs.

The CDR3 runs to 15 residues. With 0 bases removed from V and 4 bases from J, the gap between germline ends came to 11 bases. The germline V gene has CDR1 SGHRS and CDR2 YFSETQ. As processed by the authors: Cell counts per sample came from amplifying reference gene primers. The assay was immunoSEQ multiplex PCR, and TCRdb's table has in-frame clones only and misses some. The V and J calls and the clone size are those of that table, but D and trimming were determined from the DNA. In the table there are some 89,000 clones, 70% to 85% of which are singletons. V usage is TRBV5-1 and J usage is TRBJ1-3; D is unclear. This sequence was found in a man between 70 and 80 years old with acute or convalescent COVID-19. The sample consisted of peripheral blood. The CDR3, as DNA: TGCGCCAGCAGCTTGGCTGGCACGCCAGGAAACACCATATATTTT. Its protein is CASSLAGTPGNTIYF.